The 8 T cell receptor beta chains below were found in one sample sequenced in a study of shared clonotypes between healthy human individuals. Sequencing was performed with immunoSEQ multiplex PCR; in TCRdb, only in-frame clones are kept and a portion is missing. Among 1.4 million to 1.5 million clones listed, approximately 96% were seen once. Source material: naive CD4+ T cells sorted from blood. Subset described: CD45RA+ positively selected. Receptor source: a man between 25 and 39 years old in good health.

This rearrangement joins TRBV7-8 to TRBJ1-4; 8 positions match TRBD1. The ends lost 2 bases at V and 3 bases at J; junction bases unmatched: 5. The CDR3 is 16 residues long. From germline, CDR1 is SGHVS and CDR2 FQNEAQ. CDR3 amino acids: CASSLRQGFSNEKLFF. The CDR3 DNA reads as TGTGCCAGCAGCTTACGACAGGGGTTTTCTAATGAAAAACTGTTTTTT.

V and J are TRBV29-1 and TRBJ2-1, with D maybe TRBD2 (5 bases). Germline assignment: CDR1 SQVTM and CDR2 ANQGSEA. This CDR3 is built from 15 residues. V lost 4 bases and J lost 0, with 13 bases in between. As DNA, the CDR3 is TGCAGCGTTGTCGGGTGGAGGAGCTCCTACAATGAGCAGTTCTTC. It specifies CSVVGWRSSYNEQFF.

The chain combines TRBV7-9 with TRBJ2-7; the match to TRBD2 covers 7 bases. The CDR3 loop spans 19 amino acids. V gave up 1 base and J gave up 0 bases; unmatched junction bases: 15. Germline V lookup: CDR1 SEHNR, CDR2 FQNEAQ (reference sequence). The CDR3 region has the DNA TGTGCCAGCAGCTTAGGGTCCCTTAGGTTGGGAGGGAGCTCCTACGAGCAGTACTTC. Amino acids: CASSLGSLRLGGSSYEQYF.

This sequence joins TRBV28 and TRBJ1-1; maybe TRBD1 (5 bases). The CDR3 spans 13 residues. The V end was cut by 4 bases, the J end by 10 bases, with 16 bases between. Germline V gives CDR1 MDHEN, CDR2 SYDVKM. Here the CDR3 reads CASSSNGGVGAFF. CDR3 nucleotide sequence: TGTGCCAGCAGTTCGAACGGGGGGGTCGGAGCTTTCTTT.

V is TRBV18 and J is TRBJ2-3, with 8 bases lining up with TRBD2. This CDR3 is 15 amino acids long. The germline V gene encodes CDR1 KGHSH and CDR2 LQKENI. V was clipped by 3 bases and J by 4 bases; unmatched bases: 6. DNA for the CDR3: TGTGCCAGCTCACCCAGCGGGAGTGCAGCAGATACGCAGTATTTT. Its translation: CASSPSGSAADTQYF.

The chain is built from TRBV27 and TRBJ2-2; D gene ambiguous. Trimming pared 3 bases from V and 0 bases from J, leaving 14 bases between. The CDR3 covers 17 residues. CDR1 is MNHEY, CDR2 SMNVEV, per germline (reference sequence). CDR3 loop: CASSLFLEDANTGELFF. CDR3 DNA: TGTGCCAGCAGTTTGTTTCTCGAGGACGCGAACACCGGGGAGCTGTTTTTT.

The V and J genes are TRBV5-4 and TRBJ2-2; the D is unclear. V lost 0 bases to trimming and J lost 6 bases, with 3 bases between them. This CDR3 contains 12 residues. The germline gives CDR1 SGHNT, CDR2 YYREEE (reference sequence). The CDR3 sequence is CASSLDPGELFF. The CDR3 nucleotides are TGTGCCAGCAGCTTGGATCCCGGGGAGCTGTTTTTT.

The chain carries TRBV5-1 and TRBJ1-1, with 8 nucleotides matching TRBD1. This CDR3 comprises 14 residues. Germline loops: CDR1 SGHRS, CDR2 YFSETQ. Germline trimming cut 1 base from V and 4 bases from J; bases unmatched to any gene: 3. The CDR3 reads CASSLQGAITEAFF. Written as DNA, the CDR3 is TGCGCCAGCAGCTTGCAGGGGGCAATCACTGAAGCTTTCTTT.